One sample yielded the 20 T cell receptor beta chains listed below, sequenced in a study of T cell responses to AZD1222 COVID-19 vaccine. Profiling relied on immunoSEQ multiplex PCR, and the TCRdb table lists in-frame clones only, not all of them. The sample lists about 110,000 clones, roughly 87% seen once, with more than 10% in the top ten. Sequencing was performed on peripheral blood, taken on day 0 of MenACWY control vaccination. The receptors were gathered from an adult in good health.

Written as DNA, the CDR3 is TGTGCCAGCAGTGGGGAGGGAGGGGGCAGGGATCAGCCCCAGCATTTT. It codes for CASSGEGGGRDQPQHF. The J gene is TRBJ1-5, the V gene TRBV6-1; TRBD1 matches at 7 bases. Germline loops: CDR1 MNHNS, CDR2 SASEGT. CDR3 length: 16 residues. The V segment lost 4 bases and the J segment 5 bases; nucleotides outside the gene matches: 11.

This clone is a singleton in its sample. This chain joins TRBV27 and TRBJ1-5; D unresolved. Germline-derived CDR1 and CDR2 are MNHEY and SMNVEV (reference sequence). The CDR3 has 13 residues. Trimming pared 2 bases from V and 6 bases from J, leaving 8 bases between. The CDR3: CASSLVPSQPQHF. DNA of the CDR3: TGTGCCAGCAGTTTAGTCCCCAGTCAGCCCCAGCATTTT.

The chain uses TRBV4-2 and TRBJ2-3; D is perhaps TRBD1 (6 bases). The CDR3 covers 15 residues. The germline V gene has CDR1 LGHNA and CDR2 YNFKEQ. V dropped 1 base and J dropped 5 bases, with 13 bases sitting between them. CDR3 nucleotide sequence: TGTGCCAGCAGCCAAGTGGCAGGGGTGATAGATACGCAGTATTTT. It codes for CASSQVAGVIDTQYF.

The chain couples TRBV6-2 or TRBV6-3 to TRBJ1-1; a weak D match, TRBD1 (5 bases). This CDR3 spans 15 amino acids. Germline CDR1 and CDR2: MNHEY and SVGEGT. Trimming stripped 2 bases from V and 1 base from J, with 11 bases between. The CDR3 bases are TGTGCCAGCAGTTACGCGGGACTGGCGAACACTGAAGCTTTCTTT. Amino acids: CASSYAGLANTEAFF.

The V gene is TRBV6-1, the J gene TRBJ1-1; D unresolved. The CDR3 covers 12 residues. Germline CDR1 and CDR2: MNHNS and SASEGT. V was pared by 1 base and J by 10 bases, with 10 bases between. Here the CDR3 reads CASSEVARPAFF. CDR3 nucleotides: TGTGCCAGCAGTGAAGTCGCCCGGCCAGCTTTCTTT.

This rearrangement joins TRBV7-8 to TRBJ1-4; D gene uncertain. Germline V gene lookup returns CDR1 SGHVS and CDR2 FQNEAQ. The V end was cut by 6 bases, the J end by 10 bases, with 21 bases between. This CDR3 comprises 15 residues. CDR3 DNA sequence: TGTGCCAGCAGTTCCGCGGTGGCTAGGGCCGGAAAACTGTTTTTT. This sequence encodes CASSSAVARAGKLFF.

The CDR3 sequence is CASSYPDRGHEKLFF. As DNA, the CDR3 is TGTGCCAGCAGCTACCCGGACAGGGGGCATGAAAAACTGTTTTTT. The chain has TRBV7-2 and TRBJ1-4; 11 nucleotides agree with TRBD1. CDR1 SGHTA and CDR2 FQGNSA come from the germline V gene. The CDR3 has 15 amino acids. V lost 4 bases to trimming and J lost 6 bases; unmatched junction nucleotides: 4.

In this sample, this clone turned up a few times. The genes are TRBV15 and TRBJ1-1; D gene uncertain. CDR3 length: 16 residues. V gave up 0 bases and J gave up 2 bases, with 13 bases separating them. Germline V lookup: CDR1 LNHNV, CDR2 YYDKDF (reference sequence). The CDR3 sequence is CATSRDKNGANTEAFF. CDR3 bases: TGTGCCACCAGCAGAGATAAAAACGGTGCCAACACTGAAGCTTTCTTT.

The V call is TRBV7-9, the J call TRBJ1-6; 7 bases are a match to TRBD1. The length of the CDR3 is 15 residues. The ends lost 4 bases at V and 6 bases at J; junction bases unmatched: 6. Per germline, CDR1 SEHNR and CDR2 FQNEAQ (reference sequence). The chain's CDR3 is CASSYGDSTNSPLHF. CDR3 in DNA: TGTGCCAGCAGCTATGGGGACAGCACTAATTCACCCCTCCACTTT.

The J gene is TRBJ1-5, the V gene TRBV7-2; D is unresolved. Germline V CDR1 and CDR2: SGHTA, FQGNSA. There are 15 residues in the CDR3. V was cut by 5 bases and J by 0 bases, with 11 bases left in between. CDR3 residues: CASSPTSYSNQPQHF. DNA for the CDR3: TGTGCCAGCAGCCCTACATCCTATAGCAATCAGCCCCAGCATTTT.

This chain joins TRBV3-1 (or the pseudogene TRBV3-2) and TRBJ1-6; tentative D call: TRBD1 (5 bases). The CDR3 consists of 15 residues. Deletions cut 1 base from V and 10 bases from J, with 14 bases between. Germline V gene data show CDR1 as LGHDT and CDR2 as YNNKEL (reference sequence). The DNA of the CDR3 is TGTGCCAGCAGCCAAGGGGTAGGGGATGGGTCACCCCTCCACTTT. The encoded protein is CASSQGVGDGSPLHF.

The J gene is TRBJ2-7, the V gene TRBV5-1, with D possibly called TRBD1 or TRBD2 (5 bases each). The CDR3 extends over 14 amino acids. The germline CDR1 and CDR2 sequences are SGHRS and YFSETQ. The V gene lost 3 bases and the J gene lost 2 bases, with 12 bases spanning the gap. The CDR3 loop reads CASSYRDGTYEQYF. CDR3 bases: TGCGCCAGCAGCTACCGGGACGGAACCTACGAGCAGTACTTC.

The chain joins TRBV4-1 to TRBJ1-3; 7 bases are a match to TRBD1. J was trimmed by 2 bases and V by 5 bases; bases with no gene match: 12. The V gene's germline CDR1 is MGHRA and CDR2 YSYEKL. This CDR3 is built from 17 residues. CDR3 in amino acids: CASSKGGGGGTGNTIYF. The CDR3 nucleotides read TGCGCCAGCAGCAAAGGGGGCGGCGGGGGGACTGGAAACACCATATATTTT.

In the case of this clone: This sample also contains other DNA sequences that code for the same CDR3. CDR3 region: CASSSPGQGRYGYTF. The CDR3 DNA sequence: TGTGCCAGCAGTTCACCGGGACAGGGGAGATATGGCTACACCTTC. The chain couples TRBV28 to TRBJ1-2; 10 positions agree with TRBD1. V trimming: 4 bases; J trimming: 5 bases; junction bases outside the gene matches: 7. CDR3 length: 15 residues. Germline V gene lookup returns CDR1 MDHEN and CDR2 SYDVKM.

V gene TRBV28 combines with J gene TRBJ2-3; unclear D gene. Trimming cost V 7 bases and J 2 bases, with 13 bases left between them. CDR1 is MDHEN, CDR2 SYDVKM, per germline. CDR3 length: 14 residues. The CDR3: CASKGFGATDTQYF. The CDR3 coding sequence is TGTGCCAGCAAGGGTTTCGGAGCCACAGATACGCAGTATTTT.

The chain couples TRBV9 to TRBJ1-6; TRBD1 matches at 10 bases. The trim removed 4 bases at V and 7 bases at J, leaving 5 bases unmatched. The CDR3 length is 15 residues. Germline CDR1 reads SGDLS; CDR2 reads YYNGEE. The CDR3 reads CASSPRTGGNSPLHF. The DNA of the CDR3 is TGTGCCAGCAGCCCCCGGACAGGGGGGAATTCACCCCTCCACTTT.

The V gene is TRBV29-1, the J gene TRBJ2-5, with 7 bases identical to TRBD1. The CDR3 extends over 12 amino acids. Germline V gene sequence: CDR1 SQVTM, CDR2 ANQGSEA. The ends lost 7 bases at V and 1 base at J; junction bases unmatched: 3. CDR3 coding DNA: TGCAGCGCAGGGACAGCCCAAGAGACCCAGTACTTC. It codes for CSAGTAQETQYF. The full variable domain, completed using reference TRBV29-1 and TRBJ2-5, is SAVISQKPSRDICQRGTSLTIQCQVDSQVTMMFWYRQQPGQSLTLIATANQGSEATYESGFVIDKFPISRPNLTFSTLTVSNMSPEDSSIYLCSAGTAQETQYFGPGTRLLVL.

The chain uses TRBV6-2 or TRBV6-3 and TRBJ1-2; 12 nucleotides align to TRBD1. V shed 5 bases, J shed 3 bases, and the junction held 10 bases outside the gene matches. The CDR3 is made up of 17 amino acids. Germline V gives CDR1 MNHEY, CDR2 SVGEGT. CDR3 sequence (DNA): TGTGCCAGCAGTCCCCGGGACAGGGGGCTTAATGACTATGGCTACACCTTC. This translates into CASSPRDRGLNDYGYTF.

V and J are TRBV4-2 and TRBJ1-1; no clear D gene. Between the trimmed V and J ends, which lost 1 base and 1 base, there was a span of 10 bases. CDR1 is LGHNA and CDR2 is YNFKEQ in the germline V gene. The CDR3 has 15 residues. The CDR3 DNA is TGTGCCAGCAGCCAAGGTCGACAACCGAACACTGAAGCTTTCTTT. As protein: CASSQGRQPNTEAFF.

The chain carries TRBV27 and TRBJ2-7; D remains ambiguous. Per the germline V gene, CDR1 is MNHEY and CDR2 is SMNVEV (reference sequence). The CDR3 extends over 13 amino acids. Trimming took off 1 base at V and 1 base at J, with 5 bases between the two ends. CDR3 bases: TGTGCCAGCAGTTTATATAGGTCCTACGAGCAGTACTTC. The encoded protein is CASSLYRSYEQYF.